A selection of T cell receptor beta chains follows, all from one sample in a study of T-cell reconstitution after alpha-beta-depleted transplantation in children. TCRdb reprocessed the PCR reads with MiXCR, giving one entry per CDR3 protein. The data hold 150,000 to 200,000 distinct CDR3 sequences, with 11% observed a single time. The input for sequencing was PBMCs, taken before TCRalphabeta/CD19-depleted stem cell transplant. These receptors originate from a boy aged 2 to 9 with acute myeloid leukemia, due to receive a stem cell transplant. Each CDR3 is given with its conserved first and last residue. D genes are given only for firm matches. Rows may omit the clone size; those that give it use once, few, many or a size class.

TRBJ1-5 | . | many | TRBV12-3/TRBV12-4 | CASSPQGMDQPQHF | TGTGCCAGCAGTCCTCAGGGAATGGATCAGCCCCAGCATTTT
TRBJ1-1 | . | many | TRBV5-1 | CASSSMLMGRGNTEAFF | TGCGCCAGCAGCTCAATGTTGATGGGCAGGGGAAACACTGAAGCTTTCTTT
TRBJ2-3 | TRBD2 | many | TRBV28 | CASSLLTASGSTDTQYF | TGTGCCAGCAGTTTATTGACCGCTAGCGGGAGCACAGATACGCAGTATTTT
TRBJ1-1 | . | many | TRBV12-3/TRBV12-4 | CASRWGPPNTEAFF | TGTGCCAGCAGGTGGGGACCGCCGAACACTGAAGCTTTCTTT
TRBJ2-1 | TRBD2 | many | TRBV2 | CASGRRLAGDNEQFF | TGTGCCAGCGGAAGGAGGCTAGCGGGGGACAATGAGCAGTTCTTC
TRBJ2-7 | . | many | TRBV20-1 | CSARGGYEQYF | TGCAGTGCTCGAGGGGGCTACGAGCAGTACTTC
TRBJ2-7 | TRBD2 | many | TRBV7-2 | CASSLVWLAAEQYF | TGTGCCAGCAGCTTAGTTTGGCTAGCGGCCGAGCAGTACTTC
TRBJ1-5 | . | many | TRBV10-3 | CAISEFTGRPQHF | TGTGCCATCAGTGAGTTCACAGGGCGGCCCCAGCATTTT
TRBJ1-2 | . | many | TRBV28 | CASSSRWTETNYGYTF | TGTGCCAGCAGTTCCAGGTGGACAGAGACTAACTATGGCTACACCTTC
TRBJ1-2 | . | many | TRBV24-1 | CATSDWKAHGYTF | TGTGCCACCAGTGATTGGAAAGCTCATGGCTACACCTTC
TRBJ1-3 | TRBD1 | many | TRBV12-3/TRBV12-4 | CASSSGGHGNTIYF | TGTGCCAGCAGTTCAGGGGGTCATGGAAACACCATATATTTT
TRBJ2-7 | TRBD1 | many | TRBV29-1 | CSAGTGYGNEQYF | TGCAGCGCAGGGACAGGGTATGGGAACGAGCAGTACTTC
TRBJ2-3 | TRBD2 | few | TRBV7-8 | CASSLVSLAAITDTQYF | TGTGCCAGCAGCTTAGTTTCCCTAGCGGCAATCACAGATACGCAGTATTTT
TRBJ2-6 | . | many | TRBV4-1 | CASSQERGTGANVLTF | TGCGCCAGCAGCCAAGAAAGGGGGACTGGGGCCAACGTCCTGACTTTC
TRBJ2-7 | TRBD2 | . | TRBV11-2 | CASSFDGTSGNQQYF | TGTGCCAGCAGCTTCGATGGGACTAGCGGGAACCAGCAGTACTTC
TRBJ2-7 | . | many | TRBV27 | CASSSADYEQYF | TGTGCCAGCAGTTCCGCAGACTACGAGCAGTACTTC
TRBJ1-6 | . | many | TRBV12-5 | CASGLSGSPLHF | TGTGCTAGTGGTTTGTCGGGTTCACCCCTCCACTTT
TRBJ2-5 | . | many | TRBV5-1 | CASSLLPTLALQETQYF | TGCGCCAGCAGCTTGCTTCCGACTCTAGCGTTACAAGAGACCCAGTACTTC
TRBJ2-1 | TRBD2 | many | TRBV6-5 | CASSPEAYGTNDNEQFF | TGTGCCAGCAGTCCTGAAGCTTACGGGACTAACGATAATGAGCAGTTCTTC
TRBJ1-1 | . | many | TRBV6-1 | CVSSETTGRTEAFF | TGTGTCAGCAGTGAGACGACGGGGAGGACTGAAGCTTTCTTT